The text below deals with one TCR beta chain. This sample was included in a study of blood T cell repertoires in COVID-19. CDR3 length equals 18 residues. Looked up from germline, CDR1 is SGHDT and CDR2 is YYEEEE. V lost 2 bases and J lost 4; bases outside the gene matches: 10. The repertoire was sequenced with immunoSEQ multiplex PCR; TCRdb's copy has only in-frame clones and lacks some. The sample records some 190,000 clones, 80% to 90% being singletons. This clonotype was sampled from a human donor with active or convalescent COVID-19. The donor label of this sample is uncertain. The chain joins TRBV5-6 to TRBJ2-5; 14 bases align to TRBD2. The sequenced sample was peripheral blood. The CDR3 loop is CASSFNDGTSGSGETQYF. CDR3 nucleotide sequence: TGTGCCAGCAGCTTTAATGACGGGACTAGCGGGAGCGGAGAGACCCAGTACTTC.